This T cell receptor beta chain was found in a study of cytomegalovirus exposure and HLA in healthy donors. For the study at large: About 180 million T cells yielded roughly 100 million unique TCR beta sequences, as an earlier analysis found. Study results and caveats: Associated with cytomegalovirus, according to the listing, were 150 to 200 TCR beta chains. A later analysis linked a missense DCLRE1C variant to TCR beta V- and J-gene trimming.

Each donor was healthy, and each was a bone marrow donor. Notes on this clone: Its antigen is still unknown.

In the PCR, 60 Vbeta and 13 Jbeta primers were used. Repertoires were generated with immunoSEQ multiplex PCR, while TCRdb's copy carries only in-frame clones and drops some. Among around 94,000 clones listed, around four fifths were seen once. This TCR came from a man aged 35 to 55 in good health and CMV-seronegative. The sequencing sample was made of PBMCs.

As DNA, the CDR3 is TGTGCCAGCAGTAGACAGGTTGGTTCCTCTGACGAGCAGTACTTC. Its protein product is CASSRQVGSSDEQYF. The chain links TRBV6-1 to TRBJ2-7, with D perhaps matching TRBD1 (6 bases). The CDR3 runs to 15 residues. CDR1 and CDR2 from the germline V gene are MNHNS and SASEGT. V dropped 5 bases and J dropped 5 bases, with 19 bases sitting between them.